The 24 T cell receptor beta chains presented below share a single source sample, sequenced in a study of T cell responses to AZD1222 COVID-19 vaccine. The repertoire was sequenced with immunoSEQ multiplex PCR; TCRdb's copy has only in-frame clones and lacks some. The sample lists more than 85,000 clones; just under 95% were seen once. The sequencing used peripheral blood, collected 28 days after the second AZD1222 dose. The receptor source for this set is an adult who received the AZD1222 COVID-19 vaccine.

The rearrangement uses TRBV15 and TRBJ2-2, with TRBD1 matching 7 bases. This CDR3 has 16 residues. V trimming: 3 bases; J trimming: 4 bases; junction bases outside the gene matches: 8. Germline V gives CDR1 LNHNV, CDR2 YYDKDF (reference sequence). The CDR3 bases are TGTGCCACCAGCAGCAGACAGGGATGGGGCACCGGGGAGCTGTTTTTT. It encodes CATSSRQGWGTGELFF.

This clone was detected once. This rearrangement joins TRBV29-1 to TRBJ2-2; D perhaps matches TRBD1 (6 bases). The CDR3 sequence is 14 residues long. V was cut by 5 bases and J by 3 bases, with 13 bases left in between. The germline V gene has CDR1 SQVTM and CDR2 ANQGSEA. Here the CDR3 DNA reads TGCAGCGTTACGGGGACACCATACACCGGGGAGCTGTTTTTT. Encoded protein: CSVTGTPYTGELFF.

The chain uses TRBV5-4 and TRBJ1-2; TRBD1 is a possible D gene (5 bases). The length of the CDR3 is 13 residues. CDR1 is SGHNT and CDR2 is YYREEE in the germline V gene (reference sequence). V shed 4 bases and J shed 8 bases, with 15 bases lying between them. The CDR3 protein is CASSTGGLYGYTF. DNA for the CDR3: TGTGCCAGCAGCACGGGGGGACTCTACGGCTACACCTTC.

The CDR3 protein is CASSHAGTPRGPQHF. As DNA, the CDR3 is TGTGCCAGCAGCCACGCCGGGACGCCCCGAGGGCCCCAGCATTTT. The V and J genes are TRBV3-1 (or the pseudogene TRBV3-2) and TRBJ1-5; possible D gene TRBD1, 5 bases. This CDR3 region has 15 residues. V was pared by 3 bases and J by 9 bases, with 18 bases between. Germline assignment: CDR1 LGHDT and CDR2 YNNKEL (reference sequence).

V is TRBV4-3 and J is TRBJ1-5; TRBD1 is a possible D gene (5 bases). Germline V lookup: CDR1 LGHNA, CDR2 YSLEER. V lost 1 base, J lost 7 bases, and 8 bases lay in between. The CDR3 is made up of 13 amino acids. CDR3 protein: CASSQGRGQPQHF. The CDR3 DNA sequence: TGCGCCAGCAGCCAAGGTAGGGGACAGCCCCAGCATTTT.

This clone has only a few counts. V usage is TRBV7-2 and J usage is TRBJ1-2, with 9 bases that match TRBD1. Germline loops: CDR1 SGHTA, CDR2 FQGNSA. Germline trimming cut 5 bases from V and 4 bases from J; bases unmatched to any gene: 8. The CDR3 contains 15 residues. This CDR3 is CASSLTQGAGYGYTF. Written as DNA, the CDR3 is TGTGCCAGCAGCCTCACACAGGGGGCGGGCTATGGCTACACCTTC. The full variable domain, with the rest looked up from reference TRBV7-2 and TRBJ1-2, is GAGVSQSPSNKVTEKGKDVELRCDPISGHTALYWYRQSLGQGLEFLIYFQGNSAPDKSGLPSDRFSAERTGGSVSTLTIQRTQQEDSAVYLCASSLTQGAGYGYTFGSGTRLTVV.

The chain combines TRBV16 with TRBJ1-3; D gene uncertain. The V end lost 2 bases, the J end lost 8 bases, and 10 bases lay between the germline ends. This CDR3 spans 13 amino acids. Germline V CDR1 and CDR2: KGHSY, FQNENV. CDR3 in DNA: TGTGCCAGCAGCCAAGTGCGGGCGGACACCATATATTTT. It yields the protein CASSQVRADTIYF.

V and J are TRBV7-2 and TRBJ2-2; perhaps TRBD2 as D (5 bases). V was clipped by 5 bases and J by 5 bases, with 12 bases between them. Germline V gene sequence: CDR1 SGHTA, CDR2 FQGNSA. The CDR3 runs 14 residues. The CDR3 DNA reads as TGTGCCAGCAGCATAAAACTAGGTACCGGGGAGCTGTTTTTT. Translation gives CASSIKLGTGELFF.

This clone is a singleton in its sample. The chain is built from TRBV7-2 and TRBJ1-5, with D maybe TRBD1 (6 bases). This CDR3 comprises 16 residues. CDR1 and CDR2 from the germline V gene are SGHTA and FQGNSA. V lost 3 bases and J 5 bases, leaving 17 bases between the germline ends. The CDR3 DNA follows: TGTGCCAGCAGCTTCATCGGGGGGACACGGCATCAGCCCCAGCATTTT. Translation gives CASSFIGGTRHQPQHF.

The rearrangement links TRBV2 to TRBJ1-5, with a weak D call TRBD1 (6 bases). The V end lost 2 bases, the J end lost 8 bases, and 13 bases lay between the germline ends. CDR3 length equals 14 residues. Germline values: CDR1 SNHLY, CDR2 FYNNEI. The CDR3, as DNA: TGTGCCAGCAGTGAACAGGGGCGGTTAGAGCCCCAGCATTTT. Translated, it gives CASSEQGRLEPQHF.

The chain joins TRBV9 to TRBJ1-3; D call uncertain. Trimming removed 4 bases at V and 0 bases at J, with 11 bases between. Germline CDR1 is SGDLS and CDR2 is YYNGEE. The CDR3 sequence is 15 residues long. This chain's CDR3 is CASSRGTDSGNTIYF. Here the CDR3 DNA reads TGTGCCAGCAGCCGGGGAACCGACTCTGGAAACACCATATATTTT.

The V gene is TRBV3-1 (or the pseudogene TRBV3-2), the J gene TRBJ2-7; TRBD2 agrees at 13 bases. From germline, CDR1 is LGHDT and CDR2 YNNKEL (reference sequence). The CDR3 has 15 residues. The V and J ends lost 6 bases and 2 bases, in that order; junction bases with no gene match: 4. The CDR3 DNA reads as TGTGCCAGCAGTTCAACTAGCGGGGGGGCCTACGAGCAGTACTTC. Translating gives CASSSTSGGAYEQYF.

The rearrangement uses TRBV11-2 and TRBJ2-1; perhaps TRBD2 as D (5 bases). The CDR3 is made up of 12 amino acids. With 4 bases removed from V and 8 bases from J, the gap between germline ends came to 9 bases. The germline gives CDR1 SGHAT, CDR2 FQNNGV. CDR3 region: CASSSTGYEQFF. The CDR3, as DNA: TGTGCCAGCAGCTCGACGGGATATGAGCAGTTCTTC.

This clone was seen only once. This chain connects TRBV28 to TRBJ2-2, with D possibly matching TRBD1 (7 bases). V was pared by 11 bases and J by 0 bases, with 16 bases between. Germline values: CDR1 MDHEN, CDR2 SYDVKM. The CDR3 spans 15 residues. CDR3 sequence (DNA): TGTGCCGCCCGAGGAGGGGGCACGAACACCGGGGAGCTGTTTTTT. It yields the protein CAARGGGTNTGELFF.

The chain is built from TRBV29-1 and TRBJ2-1; no clear D gene. The germline V gene has CDR1 SQVTM and CDR2 ANQGSEA. The length of the CDR3 is 13 residues. V shed 4 bases and J shed 0 bases, with 7 bases lying between them. The CDR3 region has the DNA TGCAGCGTTGCCCCCAACTCCTACAATGAGCAGTTCTTC. This encodes CSVAPNSYNEQFF.

The rearrangement joins TRBV20-1 to TRBJ2-7; 7 bases are shared with TRBD1. The germline V gene encodes CDR1 DFQATT and CDR2 SNEGSKA (reference sequence). The CDR3 has 13 residues. With V trimmed by 3 bases and J by 0 bases, 2 bases remained unmatched. CDR3 sequence: CSASGTDSYEQYF. In nucleotides, the CDR3 is TGCAGTGCTAGTGGGACAGACTCCTACGAGCAGTACTTC.

The rearrangement links TRBV7-2 to TRBJ2-3; 9 bases line up with TRBD2. This CDR3 contains 15 residues. The trim removed 5 bases at V and 1 base at J, leaving 4 bases unmatched. The germline CDR1 and CDR2 sequences are SGHTA and FQGNSA. CDR3 region: CASSPQRGGTDTQYF. DNA of the CDR3: TGTGCCAGCAGCCCACAGCGGGGGGGCACAGATACGCAGTATTTT.

This chain connects TRBV5-6 to TRBJ1-1; a possible D gene is TRBD1 (5 bases). This CDR3 is 16 amino acids long. The V end was cut by 4 bases, the J end by 1 base, with 17 bases between. Germline CDR1 and CDR2: SGHDT and YYEEEE. The CDR3 loop reads CASSHSPGHKNTEAFF. CDR3 in DNA: TGTGCCAGCAGCCATTCGCCCGGACATAAGAACACTGAAGCTTTCTTT.

The chain employs TRBV12-5 and TRBJ2-5; the D gene could be TRBD1 or TRBD2 (6 bases each). From germline, CDR1 is LGHNT and CDR2 FRNRAP. The CDR3 sequence is 13 residues long. V lost 1 base and J 4 bases, leaving 7 bases between the germline ends. DNA of the CDR3: TGTGCTAGTGGTTTGGAGGGGGGAGAGACCCAGTACTTC. Protein sequence: CASGLEGGETQYF.

The V gene is TRBV19, the J gene TRBJ1-5, with 8 bases aligning to TRBD1. Germline CDR1 reads LNHDA; CDR2 reads SQIVND (reference sequence). The CDR3 sequence is 12 residues long. The V and J ends lost 10 bases and 4 bases, in that order; junction bases with no gene match: 3. Here the CDR3 reads CATRQGNQPQHF. CDR3 DNA sequence: TGTGCCACCCGACAGGGGAATCAGCCCCAGCATTTT.

This clone was recorded once. The chain has TRBV19 and TRBJ1-5; 8 positions match TRBD1. Trimming at V came to 3 bases and at J to 2 bases, leaving 3 bases not matched to a gene. The CDR3 length is 15 residues. Germline V CDR1 and CDR2: LNHDA, SQIVND (reference sequence). This CDR3 reads CASSMGTGRNQPQHF. CDR3 bases: TGTGCCAGTAGTATGGGGACAGGACGCAATCAGCCCCAGCATTTT.

J is TRBJ2-1 and V is TRBV7-2, with TRBD2 as a possible D gene (6 bases). V dropped 1 base and J dropped 5 bases, with 12 bases sitting between them. Per germline, CDR1 SGHTA and CDR2 FQGNSA. CDR3 length equals 15 residues. CDR3 coding DNA: TGTGCCAGCAGCTTAGTGCCGGGGGAGAACAATGAGCAGTTCTTC. It yields the protein CASSLVPGENNEQFF.

CDR3 in amino acids: CASSQGVDTGELFF. CDR3 nucleotides: TGTGCCAGCAGCCAAGGTGTTGACACCGGGGAGCTGTTTTTT. The chain couples TRBV3-1 (or the pseudogene TRBV3-2) to TRBJ2-2; D remains ambiguous. Germline values: CDR1 LGHDT, CDR2 YNNKEL (reference sequence). The CDR3 is made up of 14 amino acids. Trimming removed 1 base at V and 3 bases at J, with 6 bases between.

The V gene is TRBV19, the J gene TRBJ1-1; maybe TRBD1 (6 bases). Germline V lookup: CDR1 LNHDA, CDR2 SQIVND (reference sequence). Trimming took off 6 bases at V and 0 bases at J, with 11 bases between the two ends. The CDR3 covers 14 residues. CDR3 protein: CASSPGHLNTEAFF. The CDR3 DNA reads as TGTGCCAGTAGCCCGGGACACTTGAACACTGAAGCTTTCTTT.